This TCR beta chain came from a study of a mutant IDH1 vaccine in newly diagnosed glioma. Study details: Standard pretreatment was either radiotherapy, temozolomide, or, for most, radiochemotherapy with temozolomide.

Method: immunoSEQ multiplex PCR; TCRdb's copy keeps in-frame clones and lacks some. The table includes about 92,000 clones, around 80% detected once. The sample's time point: baseline, week 1 (first vaccination visit). Regarding treatment: pre-vaccination baseline after standard-of-care therapy. The V end was cut by 8 bases, the J end by 2 bases, with 13 bases between. Germline CDR1 is MNHNS and CDR2 is SASEGT. The CDR3 is 13 residues long. The source of this sequence is a middle-aged man with glioma. The genes are TRBV6-1 and TRBJ2-7; maybe TRBD1 (5 bases). The input for sequencing was PBMCs, taken from a glioma patient treated with radiotherapy, temozolomide or both. CDR3 bases: TGTGCCAGCGGCTGGGGCCAACCCTACGAGCAGTACTTC. Its protein is CASGWGQPYEQYF.